The following is a TCR beta chain sequence with its context. Its specificity is unknown. The data belong to a study of T cells in tuberculosis. Produced via immunoSEQ multiplex PCR; TCRdb's table is partial and in-frame only. The sample consists of about 25,000 clones, 95% of them appearing once. General study findings and limits: The TCR-beta difference was not significant; alpha differences partly reflected length.

The germline gives CDR1 SGHAT, CDR2 FQNNGV. V lost 5 bases, J lost 0 bases, and 11 bases lay in between. The CDR3 has 15 residues. The clonotype comes from a donor aged 10 to 29 with latent tuberculosis or without tuberculosis infection. V is TRBV11-2 and J is TRBJ1-3; no reliable D call. Material for sequencing was PBMCs. The CDR3 DNA sequence: TGTGCCAGCAGCCCGACACGGGGCTCTGGAAACACCATATATTTT. Translating gives CASSPTRGSGNTIYF.